This entry is about one T cell receptor beta chain. Germline V gives CDR1 SGHAT, CDR2 FQNNGV. The CDR3 is made up of 13 amino acids. Trimming removed 5 bases from V and 3 bases from J, with 11 bases in between. Generated by immunoSEQ multiplex PCR, the TCRdb table keeps only in-frame clones and is missing some. The data contain about 190,000 clones, 90% of them singletons. This specimen comes from a study of blood T cell repertoires in COVID-19. The wider study: Samples of COVID-19 (acute and convalescent) were obtained from the United States, Italy and Spain.

This TCR was recovered from a man in his fifties or sixties with acute or convalescent COVID-19. The chain uses TRBV11-2 and TRBJ2-7; weak D call: TRBD2 (5 bases). Sequencing was carried out using peripheral blood. The CDR3 DNA reads TGTGCCAGCAGCGCGCTAGCACACTACGAGCAGTACTTC. Its protein product is CASSALAHYEQYF.